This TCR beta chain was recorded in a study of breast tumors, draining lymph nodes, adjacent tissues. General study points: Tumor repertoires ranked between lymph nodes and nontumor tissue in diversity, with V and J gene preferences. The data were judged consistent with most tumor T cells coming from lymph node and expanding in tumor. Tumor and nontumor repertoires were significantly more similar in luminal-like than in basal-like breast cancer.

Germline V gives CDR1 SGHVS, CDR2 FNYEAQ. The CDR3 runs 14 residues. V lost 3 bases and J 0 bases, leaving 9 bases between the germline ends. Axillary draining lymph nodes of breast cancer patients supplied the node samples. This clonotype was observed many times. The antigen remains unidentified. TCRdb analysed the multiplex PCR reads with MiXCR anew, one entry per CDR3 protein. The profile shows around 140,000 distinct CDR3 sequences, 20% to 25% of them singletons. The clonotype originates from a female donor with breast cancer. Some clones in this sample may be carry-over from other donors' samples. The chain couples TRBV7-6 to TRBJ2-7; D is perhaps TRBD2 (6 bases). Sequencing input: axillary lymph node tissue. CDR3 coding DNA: TGTGCCAGCAGCTTGGGGCGGGACTCCTACGAGCAGTACTTC. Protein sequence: CASSLGRDSYEQYF.